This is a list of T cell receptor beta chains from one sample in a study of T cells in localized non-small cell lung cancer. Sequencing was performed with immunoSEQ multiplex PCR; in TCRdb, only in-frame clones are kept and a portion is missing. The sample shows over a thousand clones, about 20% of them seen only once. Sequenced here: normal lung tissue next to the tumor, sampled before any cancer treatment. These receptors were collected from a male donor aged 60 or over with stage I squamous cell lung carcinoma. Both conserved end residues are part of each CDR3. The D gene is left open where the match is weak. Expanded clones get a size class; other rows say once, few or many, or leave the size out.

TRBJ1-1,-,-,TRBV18,CASSPRDGAEAFF,TGTGCCAGCTCACCCCGGGACGGCGCCGAAGCTTTCTTT
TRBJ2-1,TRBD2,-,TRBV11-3,CASSTTSGSSNEQFF,TGTGCCAGCAGCACCACTAGCGGGAGCTCCAATGAGCAGTTCTTC
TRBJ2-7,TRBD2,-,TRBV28,CASRSTLAGYYEQYF,TGTGCCAGCAGGTCAACCTTAGCGGGATACTACGAGCAGTACTTC
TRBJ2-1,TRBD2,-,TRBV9,CASIAGGEGEQFF,TGTGCCAGCATCGCGGGAGGGGAGGGTGAGCAGTTCTTC
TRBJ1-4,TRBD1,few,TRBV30,CAWTTTGTGFEKLFF,TGTGCCTGGACCACGACCGGGACAGGGTTTGAAAAACTGTTTTTT
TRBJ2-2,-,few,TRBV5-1,CASSLRTVDTGELFF,TGCGCCAGCAGCTTGAGGACTGTGGACACCGGGGAGCTGTTTTTT
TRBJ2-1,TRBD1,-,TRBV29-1,CSVLIRGNEQFF,TGCAGCGTCCTCATCAGGGGGAATGAGCAGTTCTTC
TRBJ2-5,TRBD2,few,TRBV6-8,CASSYSTSGGTQYF,TGTGCCAGCAGTTACTCGACTAGCGGGGGGACCCAGTACTTC
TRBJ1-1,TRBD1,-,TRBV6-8,CASRPQGMNTEAFF,TGTGCCAGCAGGCCACAGGGGATGAACACTGAAGCTTTCTTT
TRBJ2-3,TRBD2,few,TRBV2,CASGTSGLSTDTQYF,TGTGCCAGCGGAACTAGCGGCCTTAGCACAGATACGCAGTATTTT
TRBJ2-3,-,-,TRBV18,CASSPRTSSTDTQYF,TGTGCCAGCTCACCTCGGACTTCTAGCACAGATACGCAGTATTTT
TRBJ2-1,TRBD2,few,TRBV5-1,CASSSIAGADNEQFF,TGCGCCAGCAGCAGCATAGCGGGAGCTGACAATGAGCAGTTCTTC
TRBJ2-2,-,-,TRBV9,CASGDANTGELFF,TGTGCCAGCGGGGATGCGAACACCGGGGAGCTGTTTTTT
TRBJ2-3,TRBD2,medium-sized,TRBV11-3,CASSSGTSTIDTQYF,TGTGCCAGCAGCTCCGGGACTAGTACTATAGATACGCAGTATTTT
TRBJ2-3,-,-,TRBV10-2,CASSDGGNTDTQYF,TGCGCCAGCAGCGACGGTGGGAACACAGATACGCAGTATTTT
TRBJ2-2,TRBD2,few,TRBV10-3,CAISESKRMAGDTGELFF,TGTGCCATCAGTGAGTCAAAGCGGATGGCGGGGGACACCGGGGAGCTGTTTTTT
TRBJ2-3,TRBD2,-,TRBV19,CASSPKIAGSTDTQYF,TGTGCCAGTAGTCCTAAGATAGCGGGGAGCACAGATACGCAGTATTTT
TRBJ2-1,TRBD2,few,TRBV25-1,CASSLSGGERNEQFF,TGTGCCAGCAGTCTTAGCGGGGGCGAACGCAATGAGCAGTTCTTC
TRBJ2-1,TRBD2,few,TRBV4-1,CASSQEMVVLAGEQNEQFF,TGCGCCAGCAGCCAAGAAATGGTCGTCCTAGCGGGAGAACAGAATGAGCAGTTCTTC
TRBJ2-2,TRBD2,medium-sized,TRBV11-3,CASSSTSGGTGELFF,TGTGCCAGCAGCTCGACTAGCGGGGGCACCGGGGAGCTGTTTTTT